This T cell receptor beta chain was documented in a study of blood T cell repertoires in COVID-19. Whole-study context: Spain, Italy and the United States supplied samples that represented acute and convalescent COVID-19.

The data were produced by immunoSEQ multiplex PCR, yet TCRdb's version contains in-frame clones alone and is incomplete. Of over 35,000 clones in the sample, approximately 83% were seen once. The CDR3 is 15 amino acids. V lost 1 base and J lost 8, with 14 bases in between. Germline assignment: CDR1 SGHAT and CDR2 FQNNGV. The receptor was isolated from a human donor with acute or convalescent COVID-19. The donor label of this sample is uncertain. The sequencing input was peripheral blood. This sequence joins TRBV11-2 and TRBJ2-2; tentative D call: TRBD1 (5 bases). DNA for the CDR3: TGTGCCAGCAGCTTAGTGGACACTTATGTGGGGGAGCTGTTTTTT. Translating it yields CASSLVDTYVGELFF.